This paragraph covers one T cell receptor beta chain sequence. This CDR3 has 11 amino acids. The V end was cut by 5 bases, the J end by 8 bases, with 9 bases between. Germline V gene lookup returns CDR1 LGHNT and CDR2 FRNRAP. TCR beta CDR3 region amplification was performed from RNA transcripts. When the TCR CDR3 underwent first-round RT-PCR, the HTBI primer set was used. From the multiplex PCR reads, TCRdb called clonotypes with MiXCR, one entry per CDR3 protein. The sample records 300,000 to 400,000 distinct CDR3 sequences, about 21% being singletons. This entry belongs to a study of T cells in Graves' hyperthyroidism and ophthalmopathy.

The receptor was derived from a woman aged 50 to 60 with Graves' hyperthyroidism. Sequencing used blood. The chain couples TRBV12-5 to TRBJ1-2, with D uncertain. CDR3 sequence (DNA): TGTGCTAGTGGTCCCACCAAGGGCTACACCTTC. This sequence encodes CASGPTKGYTF. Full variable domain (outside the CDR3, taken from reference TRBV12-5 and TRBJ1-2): DARVTQTPRHKVTEMGQEVTMRCQPILGHNTVFWYRQTMMQGLELLAYFRNRAPLDDSGMPKDRFSAEMPDATLATLKIQPSEPRDSAVYFCASGPTKGYTFGSGTRLTVV.